The sequence of this TCR beta chain was determined in a study of blood T cell repertoires in COVID-19. Study information: The origin of the acute and convalescent COVID-19 samples was the United States, Italy and Spain. T cells, B-cell-depleted T cells, or PBMCs provided the cDNA or gDNA that served as material.

As handled by the study authors: The authors estimated nucleated cell counts from reference gene primer amplification. Produced via immunoSEQ multiplex PCR; TCRdb's table is partial and in-frame only. That table gives V, J and clone size, and the DNA gave D and trimming. The sample includes a few hundred thousand clones, 80% to 90% of them seen just once. Deletions cut 2 bases from V and 7 bases from J, with 8 bases between. Germline CDR1 and CDR2: SGHVS and FQNEAQ. The length of the CDR3 is 12 residues. The gene calls are TRBV7-8 and TRBJ1-1; D unresolved. The source of this sequence is a woman aged 25 to 39 with active or convalescent COVID-19. The sample comprised peripheral blood. CDR3 loop: CASSLQRDEAFF. DNA of the CDR3: TGTGCCAGCAGCTTACAACGGGATGAAGCTTTCTTT.